The T cell receptor beta chain under discussion was sequenced for a study of shared clonotypes between healthy human individuals. Donors were Caucasian adults residing in Nashville, Tennessee, USA. The CDR3 is 13 amino acids. V was shortened by 8 bases and J by 2 bases, with 10 bases between the two germline ends. Germline lookup yields CDR1 LNHDA and CDR2 SQIVND (reference sequence). Generated by immunoSEQ multiplex PCR, the TCRdb table keeps only in-frame clones and is missing some. In the table there are approximately 470,000 clones, roughly 80% of which are singletons. This clonotype was obtained from a woman aged 40 to 49 in good health. Some clones in this sample may be carry-over from other donors' samples. The chain couples TRBV19 to TRBJ1-3; D is possibly TRBD1 (5 bases). What was sequenced was PBMCs. The CDR3 region has the DNA TGTGCCAGTCAACGGGGACCTGGAAACACCATATATTTT. Protein product: CASQRGPGNTIYF.